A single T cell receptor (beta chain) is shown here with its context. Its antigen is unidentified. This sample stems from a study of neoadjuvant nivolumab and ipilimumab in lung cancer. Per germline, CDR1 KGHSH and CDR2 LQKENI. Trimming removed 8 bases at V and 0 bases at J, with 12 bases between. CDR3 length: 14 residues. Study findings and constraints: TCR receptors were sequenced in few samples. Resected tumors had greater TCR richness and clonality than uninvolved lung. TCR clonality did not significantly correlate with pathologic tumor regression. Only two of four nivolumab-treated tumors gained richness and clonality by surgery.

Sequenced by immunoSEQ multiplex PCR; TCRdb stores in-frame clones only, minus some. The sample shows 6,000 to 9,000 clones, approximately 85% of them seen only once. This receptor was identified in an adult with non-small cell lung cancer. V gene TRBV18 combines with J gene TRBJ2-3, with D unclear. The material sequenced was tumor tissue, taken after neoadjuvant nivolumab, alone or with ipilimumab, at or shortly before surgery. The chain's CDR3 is CASQAYTSTDTQYF. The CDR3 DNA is TGTGCCAGCCAGGCTTATACTAGCACAGATACGCAGTATTTT.